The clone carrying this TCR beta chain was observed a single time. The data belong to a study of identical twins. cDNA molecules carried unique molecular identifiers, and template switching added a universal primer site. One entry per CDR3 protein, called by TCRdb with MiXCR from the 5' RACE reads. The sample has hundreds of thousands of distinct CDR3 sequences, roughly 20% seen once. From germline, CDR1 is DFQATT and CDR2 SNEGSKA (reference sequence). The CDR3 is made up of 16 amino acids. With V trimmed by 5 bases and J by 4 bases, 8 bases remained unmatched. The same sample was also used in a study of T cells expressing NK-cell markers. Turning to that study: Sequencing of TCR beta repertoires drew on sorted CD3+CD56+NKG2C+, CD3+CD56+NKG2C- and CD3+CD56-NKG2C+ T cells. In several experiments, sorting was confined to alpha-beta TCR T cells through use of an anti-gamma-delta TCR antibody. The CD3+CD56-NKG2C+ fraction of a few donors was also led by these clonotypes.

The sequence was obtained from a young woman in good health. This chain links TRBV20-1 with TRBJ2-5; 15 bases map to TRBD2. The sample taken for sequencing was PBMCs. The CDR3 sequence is CSASTGTSGGIETQYF. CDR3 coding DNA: TGCAGTGCTTCGACCGGGACTAGCGGGGGGATAGAGACCCAGTACTTC.